The clone carrying this T cell receptor beta chain was detected a few times. The entry originates in a study of beta chain features in type 1 diabetes. Expressed TCRB transcripts were sequenced because the isolated RNA had all been reverse transcribed beforehand. The data were produced by immunoSEQ multiplex PCR, yet TCRdb's version contains in-frame clones alone and is incomplete. Of hundreds of thousands of clones in the sample, around 68% were seen once. CDR3 length equals 14 residues. The V gene end was trimmed by 6 bases and the J gene end by 4 bases; junction bases not matched to a gene: 10. CDR1 and CDR2 from the germline V gene are SQVTM and ANQGSEA.

The receptor was derived from a man aged 25 to 40 in good health. Sequenced: naive CD4+ T cells from blood. This rearrangement joins TRBV29-1 to TRBJ1-2, with 8 bases lining up with TRBD1. The CDR3 reads CSVYGQGATYGYTF. For the CDR3, the DNA is TGCAGCGTCTACGGACAGGGAGCGACCTATGGCTACACCTTC.